The T cell receptor (beta chain) under discussion was sequenced for a study of memory CD4+ T cells and cytomegalovirus serostatus. Study background: Of the healthy Belgian adults, eight or nine were CMV seropositive and 20 to 30 seronegative. Overall study results and limits: CD4+ memory repertoires contained about two fifths of the 164 reported CMV TCRbeta sequences.

The sort gate was single viable CD3+CD4+CD8-CD45RO+ cells for memory CD4+ T cells. Donors' CMV status reflects serum IgG against pp150, pp28, p38, p52. The assay was immunoSEQ multiplex PCR, and TCRdb's table has in-frame clones only and misses some. The table shows roughly 86,000 clones, with over 70% occurring only once. Concerning this clone itself: Antigen: not known.

This sequence was found in an adult in good health and CMV-seropositive. The sample comprised memory CD4+ T cells from blood.

CDR3 sequence (DNA): TGTGCCAGCAGCTCGGGACTAGCGGCGATCAATGAGCAGTTCTTC. Protein sequence: CASSSGLAAINEQFF. V usage is TRBV5-6 and J usage is TRBJ2-1; 11 positions agree with TRBD2. This CDR3 comprises 15 residues. The V and J ends lost 3 bases and 6 bases, in that order; junction bases with no gene match: 5. CDR1 is SGHDT, CDR2 YYEEEE, per germline. The full variable domain, rest sourced from reference TRBV5-6 and TRBJ2-1, is DAGVTQSPTHLIKTRGQQVTLRCSPKSGHDTVSWYQQALGQGPQFIFQYYEEEERQRGNFPDRFSGHQFPNYSSELNVNALLLGDSALYLCASSSGLAAINEQFFGPGTRLTVL.